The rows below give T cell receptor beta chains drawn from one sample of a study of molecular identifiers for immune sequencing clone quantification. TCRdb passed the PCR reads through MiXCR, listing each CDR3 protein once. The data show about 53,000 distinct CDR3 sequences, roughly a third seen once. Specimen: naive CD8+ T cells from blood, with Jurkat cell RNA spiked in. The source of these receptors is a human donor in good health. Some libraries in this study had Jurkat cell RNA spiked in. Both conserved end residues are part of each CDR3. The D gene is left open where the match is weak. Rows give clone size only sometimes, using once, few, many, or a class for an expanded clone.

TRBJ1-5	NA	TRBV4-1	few	CASSLGMSSNQPQHF	TGCGCCAGCAGCCTGGGAATGAGTAGCAATCAGCCCCAGCATTTT
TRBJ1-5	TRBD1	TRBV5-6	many	CASSHGTGGINQPQHF	TGTGCCAGCAGCCACGGGACAGGGGGCATCAATCAGCCCCAGCATTTT
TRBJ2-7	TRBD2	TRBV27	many	CASSLFSGRYEQYF	TGTGCCAGCAGTCTCTTTAGCGGGAGATACGAGCAGTACTTC
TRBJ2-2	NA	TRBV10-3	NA	CAISVTGELFF	TGTGCCATCAGTGTTACCGGGGAGCTGTTTTTT
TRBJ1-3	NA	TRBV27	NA	CASSVAPGNTINF	NA
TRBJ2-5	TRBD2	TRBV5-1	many	CASSQKTGTMYQETQYF	TGCGCCAGCAGCCAGAAAACCGGGACTATGTACCAAGAGACCCAGTACTTC
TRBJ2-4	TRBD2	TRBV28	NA	CASTTSGSLKNIQYF	TGTGCCAGCACCACAAGCGGGAGCCTCAAAAACATTCAGTACTTC
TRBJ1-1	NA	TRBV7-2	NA	CANSLDLWGAPNTEAFF	TGTGCCAACAGCTTAGATCTTTGGGGGGCTCCGAACACTGAAGCTTTCTTT
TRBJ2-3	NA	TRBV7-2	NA	CASASWTDTQYF	TGTGCCAGCGCTTCCTGGACAGATACGCAGTATTTT
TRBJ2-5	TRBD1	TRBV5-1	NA	CASSRGQFQETQYF	TGCGCCAGCAGCCGGGGACAGTTCCAAGAGACCCAGTACTTC
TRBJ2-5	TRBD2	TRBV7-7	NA	CASSARRVAGVLETQYF	TGTGCCAGCAGCGCCCGGAGAGTAGCGGGAGTATTGGAGACCCAGTACTTC
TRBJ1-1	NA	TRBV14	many	CASSQEGYGVNPGTEAFF	TGTGCCAGCAGCCAAGAAGGGTATGGTGTCAACCCCGGGACTGAAGCTTTCTTT
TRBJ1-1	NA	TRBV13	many	CASGGTARRAFF	TGTGCCAGCGGCGGGACCGCGCGGCGAGCTTTCTTT
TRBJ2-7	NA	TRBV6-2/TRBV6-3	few	CASSYAQYEQYF	TGTGCCAGCAGTTACGCCCAATACGAGCAGTACTTC
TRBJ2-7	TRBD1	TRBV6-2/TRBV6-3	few	CASSYWVGQGAYEQYF	TGTGCCAGCAGTTACTGGGTGGGACAGGGTGCCTACGAGCAGTACTTC
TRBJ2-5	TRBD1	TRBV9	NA	CASSGQGHGETQYF	TGTGCCAGCAGCGGACAGGGGCACGGAGAGACCCAGTACTTC
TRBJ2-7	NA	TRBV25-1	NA	CAVGQGSSYEQCF	NA
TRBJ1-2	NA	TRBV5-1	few	CASSPWVLGSDYGYTF	TGCGCCAGCAGCCCCTGGGTTCTGGGGTCCGATTATGGCTACACCTTC
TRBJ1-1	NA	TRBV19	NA	CASSIDSPTEAFF	TGTGCCAGTAGTATCGACAGTCCCACTGAAGCTTTCTTT
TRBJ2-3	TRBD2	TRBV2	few	CASGLAGPDTQYF	TGTGCCAGCGGACTAGCGGGACCGGATACGCAGTATTTT
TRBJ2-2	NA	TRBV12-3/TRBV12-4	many	CASSLRIGLELFF	TGTGCCAGCAGTTTAAGAATAGGACTAGAGCTGTTTTTT
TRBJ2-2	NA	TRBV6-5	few	CASSYPLGTNTGELFF	TGTGCCAGCAGTTATCCCTTGGGAACGAACACCGGGGAGCTGTTTTTT
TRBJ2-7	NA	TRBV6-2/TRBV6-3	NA	CASSYPGHLYEQYF	TGTGCCAGCAGTTACCCCGGACACCTGTACGAGCAGTACTTC
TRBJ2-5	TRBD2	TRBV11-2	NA	CASSLKASGRLGETQYF	TGTGCCAGCAGCTTAAAGGCTAGCGGGAGGTTGGGGGAGACCCAGTACTTC
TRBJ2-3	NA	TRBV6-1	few	CASSDLLSSTDTQYF	TGTGCCAGCAGTGATTTGCTATCTAGCACAGATACGCAGTATTTT
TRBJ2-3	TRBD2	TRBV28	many	CASSTIAGGPRDTQYF	TGTGCCAGCAGTACCATAGCGGGAGGGCCGAGAGATACGCAGTATTTT
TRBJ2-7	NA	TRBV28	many	CASSRPPGQYEQYF	TGTGCCAGCAGTCGCCCCCCAGGACAGTACGAGCAGTACTTC
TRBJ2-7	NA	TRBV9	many	CASSVAQGPYEQYF	TGTGCCAGCAGCGTAGCCCAGGGCCCCTACGAGCAGTACTTC
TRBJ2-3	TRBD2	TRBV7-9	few	CASSFPSGTSTDTQYF	TGTGCCAGCAGCTTCCCTAGCGGAACCAGCACAGATACGCAGTATTTT
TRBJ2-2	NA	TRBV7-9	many	CASSYRGQSPGELFF	TGTGCCAGCAGTTACCGCGGACAGAGCCCCGGGGAGCTGTTTTTT
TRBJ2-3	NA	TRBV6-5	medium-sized	CASSYSTGLGYTDTQYF	TGTGCCAGCAGTTACTCGACAGGACTAGGTTACACAGATACGCAGTATTTT
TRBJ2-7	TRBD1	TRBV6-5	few	CASRDWDRGLEQYF	TGTGCCAGCAGGGACTGGGACAGGGGGCTTGAGCAGTACTTC
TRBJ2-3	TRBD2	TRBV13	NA	CASSLPTPYGRGVPDTQYF	TGTGCCAGCAGCTTACCAACACCCTATGGACGGGGGGTTCCAGATACGCAGTATTTT
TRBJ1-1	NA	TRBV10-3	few	CAISESGGGTEAFF	TGTGCCATCAGTGAGTCAGGGGGGGGCACTGAAGCTTTCTTT
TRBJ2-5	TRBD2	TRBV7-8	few	CASSLVGTSGRVARETQYF	TGTGCCAGCAGCTTAGTTGGGACTAGCGGGAGGGTCGCTAGGGAGACCCAGTACTTC
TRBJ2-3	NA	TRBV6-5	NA	CASSYSGIAQYF	TGTGCCAGCAGTTACTCGGGTATTGCGCAGTATTTT
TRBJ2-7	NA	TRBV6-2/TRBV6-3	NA	CASSYSVNGPYEQYF	TGTGCCAGCAGTTATTCGGTCAACGGTCCCTACGAGCAGTACTTC
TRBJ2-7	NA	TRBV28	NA	CASSLGERPYEQYF	TGTGCCAGCAGCCTCGGAGAGCGACCCTACGAGCAGTACTTC
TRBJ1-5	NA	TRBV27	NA	CASSLRGTSQPQHF	TGTGCCAGCAGTTTAAGAGGGACTTCCCAGCCCCAGCATTTT
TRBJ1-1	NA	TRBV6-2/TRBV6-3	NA	CASTLSSLQGMGMNTEAFF	TGTGCTAGCACCCTTTCCTCCCTCCAGGGGATGGGGATGAACACTGAAGCTTTCTTT
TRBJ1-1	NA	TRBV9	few	CASSVGDDTEAFF	TGTGCCAGCAGCGTCGGAGATGACACTGAAGCTTTCTTT
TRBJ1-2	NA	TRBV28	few	CASRGAHLTF	TGTGCCAGCAGGGGGGCCCACTTAACCTTC
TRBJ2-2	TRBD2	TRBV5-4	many	CASSGYSGSAKAGELFF	TGTGCCAGCAGCGGGTATAGCGGGAGTGCGAAAGCCGGGGAGCTGTTTTTT
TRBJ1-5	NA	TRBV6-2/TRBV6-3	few	CASSYPQHGSRGQPQHF	TGTGCCAGCAGTTACCCACAACACGGGTCAAGGGGTCAGCCCCAGCATTTT
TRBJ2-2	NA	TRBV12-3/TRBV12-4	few	CASDTEAGELFF	TGTGCCAGCGACACCGAGGCCGGGGAGCTGTTTTTT
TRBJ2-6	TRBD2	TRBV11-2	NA	CASNLRTGGPGANVLTF	TGTGCCAGCAACCTACGTACGGGGGGGCCAGGGGCCAACGTCCTGACTTTC
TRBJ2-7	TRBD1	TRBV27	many	CASSPGTGALEQYF	TGTGCCAGCAGTCCCGGGACAGGGGCTCTGGAGCAGTACTTC
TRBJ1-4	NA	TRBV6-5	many	CASSYSKQPFVEKLFF	TGTGCCAGCAGTTACTCGAAGCAACCCTTTGTTGAAAAACTGTTTTTT
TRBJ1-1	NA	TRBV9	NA	CASSVVRGITEAFF	TGTGCCAGCAGCGTAGTTAGGGGGATCACTGAAGCTTTCTTT
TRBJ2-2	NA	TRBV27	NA	CASSYHNTGELFF	TGTGCCAGCAGTTACCATAACACCGGGGAGCTGTTTTTT
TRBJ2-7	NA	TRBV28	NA	CASSLWGSHYGQYF	TGTGCCAGCAGTTTATGGGGCTCCCACTACGGGCAGTACTTC
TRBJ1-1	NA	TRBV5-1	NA	CASRGGLASFF	TGCGCCAGCAGAGGAGGGCTGGCGTCTTTCTTT
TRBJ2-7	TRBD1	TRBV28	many	CASSFGPDRPSTYEQYF	TGTGCCAGCAGTTTCGGACCGGACAGGCCCTCTACCTACGAGCAGTACTTC
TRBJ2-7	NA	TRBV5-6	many	CASSLGYYEQYF	TGTGCCAGCAGCTTAGGGTACTACGAGCAGTACTTC